The sequence of this T cell receptor beta chain was determined in a study of cytomegalovirus exposure and HLA in healthy donors. Profiling relied on immunoSEQ multiplex PCR, and the TCRdb table lists in-frame clones only, not all of them. The sample lists approximately 160,000 clones, roughly 96% occurring once. The V gene's germline CDR1 is SGHRS and CDR2 YFSETQ. Trimming cost V 4 bases and J 3 bases; bases outside gene matches: 3. The CDR3 has 14 amino acids. The source material was PBMCs. This rearrangement joins TRBV5-1 to TRBJ2-7, with TRBD1 identical over 11 bases. The origin of this receptor is a young woman in good health and CMV-seronegative. The chain's CDR3 is CASSPDRGLYEQYF. The DNA for the CDR3 is TGCGCCAGCAGCCCGGACAGGGGGCTCTACGAGCAGTACTTC.